These 18 T cell receptor beta chains originate from one sample sequenced in a study of PD-L1 blockade in urothelial cancer. As to time point: pretreatment peripheral blood. The repertoire was sequenced with immunoSEQ multiplex PCR; TCRdb's copy has only in-frame clones and lacks some. Of over 75,000 clones listed, roughly 84% are singletons. The sequenced sample was PBMCs, obtained around atezolizumab (anti-PD-L1) treatment. The receptors were gathered from a man aged 55 to 69 with urothelial cancer.

This clone has more than one count but fewer than ten. V usage is TRBV18 and J usage is TRBJ2-7, with TRBD1 identical over 10 bases. Germline-derived CDR1 and CDR2 are KGHSH and LQKENI. J gave up 5 bases and V 3 bases, and 10 bases lay outside the gene matches. The CDR3 totals 16 residues. The CDR3 bases are TGTGCCAGCTCACCGCTTCCGGGACAGGGGCGGAACGAGCAGTACTTC. It specifies CASSPLPGQGRNEQYF. The full variable domain, completed using reference TRBV18 and TRBJ2-7, is NAGVMQNPRHLVRRRGQEARLRCSPMKGHSHVYWYRQLPEEGLKFMVYLQKENIIDESGMPKERFSAEFPKEGPSILRIQQVVRGDSAAYFCASSPLPGQGRNEQYFGPGTRLTVT.

In nucleotides, the CDR3 is TGTGCCAGCAGCTTCTCTGACAGGCCGAACACTGAAGCTTTCTTT. This translates into CASSFSDRPNTEAFF. The rearrangement links TRBV5-6 to TRBJ1-1; maybe TRBD1 (6 bases). Germline V gene lookup returns CDR1 SGHDT and CDR2 YYEEEE. This CDR3 comprises 15 residues. V was shortened by 2 bases and J by 1 base, with 12 bases between the two germline ends. The entire variable domain, with the rest obtained from reference TRBV5-6 and TRBJ1-1, is as follows: DAGVTQSPTHLIKTRGQQVTLRCSPKSGHDTVSWYQQALGQGPQFIFQYYEEEERQRGNFPDRFSGHQFPNYSSELNVNALLLGDSALYLCASSFSDRPNTEAFFGQGTRLTVV.

The chain uses TRBV7-8 and TRBJ2-7, with D maybe TRBD2 (6 bases). With 0 bases removed from V and 4 bases from J, the gap between germline ends came to 13 bases. Germline V gene lookup returns CDR1 SGHVS and CDR2 FQNEAQ. This CDR3 region has 15 residues. CDR3 loop: CASSLAVGSLYEQYF. CDR3 in DNA: TGTGCCAGCAGCTTAGCGGTCGGGAGTTTATACGAGCAGTACTTC.

Only a few counts were recorded for this clone. This chain uses TRBV11-2 with TRBJ2-7; a possible D gene is TRBD1 (6 bases). The CDR3 extends over 14 amino acids. V was trimmed by 1 base and J by 2 bases, leaving 9 bases between them. The germline CDR1 and CDR2 sequences are SGHAT and FQNNGV. The chain's CDR3 is CASSLGTGPYEQYF. CDR3 sequence (DNA): TGTGCCAGCAGCTTAGGTACAGGGCCCTACGAGCAGTACTTC.

The chain employs TRBV18 and TRBJ1-2, with 12 bases that match TRBD1. Germline V gene sequence: CDR1 KGHSH, CDR2 LQKENI. Trimming cost V 6 bases and J 8 bases; bases outside gene matches: 10. This CDR3 has 15 residues. The chain's CDR3 is CASSLPGQGARGYTF. The DNA for the CDR3 is TGTGCCAGCTCGCTTCCGGGACAGGGGGCAAGGGGCTACACCTTC.

This clone was picked up one time. V and J are TRBV5-1 and TRBJ2-7; 9 bases line up with TRBD1. CDR3 length: 13 amino acids. V gave up 3 bases and J gave up 3 bases; unmatched junction bases: 1. Per germline, CDR1 SGHRS and CDR2 YFSETQ. CDR3 nucleotide sequence: TGCGCCAGCAGCTCGGGACAGGGCTACGAGCAGTACTTC. This sequence encodes CASSSGQGYEQYF. The complete variable domain, with remaining parts taken from reference TRBV5-1 and TRBJ2-7, reads KAGVTQTPRYLIKTRGQQVTLSCSPISGHRSVSWYQQTPGQGLQFLFEYFSETQRNKGNFPGRFSGRQFSNSRSEMNVSTLELGDSALYLCASSSGQGYEQYFGPGTRLTVT.

The V gene is TRBV6-5, the J gene TRBJ2-1; possibly TRBD1 for D (5 bases). Trimming removed 5 bases at V and 5 bases at J, with 7 bases between. The germline V gene encodes CDR1 MNHEY and CDR2 SVGAGI. The length of the CDR3 is 12 residues. The CDR3 DNA sequence: TGTGCCAGCAGTAAACAGGACAATGAGCAGTTCTTC. Protein: CASSKQDNEQFF.

The V gene is TRBV5-1, the J gene TRBJ1-1; 11 nucleotides line up with TRBD1. The CDR3 loop spans 16 amino acids. V shed 5 bases and J 6 bases; nucleotides not matched to a gene: 12. Germline-derived CDR1 and CDR2 are SGHRS and YFSETQ. The DNA of the CDR3 is TGCGCCAGCAGGCTACGGACAGGGGGCCTTAACGCTGAAGCTTTCTTT. Protein sequence: CASRLRTGGLNAEAFF.

V usage is TRBV9 and J usage is TRBJ1-4, with 9 bases lining up with TRBD1. The junction had 0 bases not matched to a gene; V was cut back by 3 bases and J by 3 bases. The germline CDR1 and CDR2 sequences are SGDLS and YYNGEE. This CDR3 has 14 residues. The CDR3 DNA is TGTGCCAGCAGCGGGACAGGGGCTAATGAAAAACTGTTTTTT. It encodes CASSGTGANEKLFF.

The J gene is TRBJ2-7, the V gene TRBV2; TRBD2 agrees at 12 bases. In germline, CDR1 is SNHLY, CDR2 FYNNEI. This CDR3 spans 15 amino acids. J lost 3 bases, V lost 6 bases, and 6 bases had no gene match. In DNA form, the CDR3 reads TGTGCCAGCAGCCGCCCGACTAGCGGGAGCTACGAGCAGTACTTC. It yields the protein CASSRPTSGSYEQYF. Complete variable domain (other parts from reference TRBV2 and TRBJ2-7): EPEVTQTPSHQVTQMGQEVILRCVPISNHLYFYWYRQILGQKVEFLVSFYNNEISEKSEIFDDQFSVERPDGSNFTLKIRSTKLEDSAMYFCASSRPTSGSYEQYFGPGTRLTVT.

The gene calls are TRBV9 and TRBJ2-7; no firm D call. The germline V and J ends were trimmed by 0 bases and 2 bases, with 9 bases remaining between them. Germline assignment: CDR1 SGDLS and CDR2 YYNGEE. This CDR3 has 14 residues. The CDR3 bases are TGTGCCAGCAGCGTAGTGGCAGGTACCTACGAGCAGTACTTC. It codes for CASSVVAGTYEQYF. Combining the CDR3 with reference TRBV9 and TRBJ2-7 gives the whole variable domain DSGVTQTPKHLITATGQRVTLRCSPRSGDLSVYWYQQSLDQGLQFLIQYYNGEERAKGNILERFSAQQFPDLHSELNLSSLELGDSALYFCASSVVAGTYEQYFGPGTRLTVT.

This clone was seen once. This sequence joins TRBV5-3 and TRBJ1-1, with D unresolved. TRBV5-3 is an open reading frame, and its role is uncertain. The CDR3 has 15 amino acids. Trimming cost V 2 bases and J 2 bases, with 13 bases left between them. The CDR3 is CARSLVDRENTEAFF. CDR3 nucleotide sequence: TGTGCCAGAAGCTTAGTGGACCGGGAAAACACTGAAGCTTTCTTT.

This clone was seen just once. This sequence joins TRBV5-6 and TRBJ1-3, with D perhaps matching TRBD1 (6 bases). This CDR3 spans 18 amino acids. Germline V gene lookup returns CDR1 SGHDT and CDR2 YYEEEE. The V gene lost 0 bases and the J gene lost 0 bases, with 16 bases spanning the gap. CDR3 residues: CASSLDRERTNSGNTIYF. DNA of the CDR3: TGTGCCAGCAGCTTGGACAGGGAAAGAACAAACTCTGGAAACACCATATATTTT.

V and J are TRBV5-1 and TRBJ2-7; D perhaps matches TRBD1 (5 bases). V lost 2 bases to trimming and J lost 7 bases, with 7 bases between them. Germline lookup yields CDR1 SGHRS and CDR2 YFSETQ. The CDR3 has 11 amino acids. CDR3 residues: CASSFGQEQYF. Here the CDR3 DNA reads TGCGCCAGCAGCTTTGGACAAGAGCAGTACTTC.

This chain uses TRBV27 with TRBJ2-7, with TRBD1 identical over 7 bases. Per germline, CDR1 MNHEY and CDR2 SMNVEV (reference sequence). Germline trimming cut 4 bases from V and 0 bases from J; bases unmatched to any gene: 3. This CDR3 comprises 14 residues. The CDR3 DNA follows: TGTGCCAGCAGTTGGACAGGACTCTCCTACGAGCAGTACTTC. Protein: CASSWTGLSYEQYF.

The chain recombines TRBV6-5 with TRBJ1-1, with D maybe TRBD1 (6 bases). Germline V gives CDR1 MNHEY, CDR2 SVGAGI. Between the trimmed V and J ends, which lost 6 bases and 5 bases, there was a span of 16 bases. This CDR3 contains 14 residues. The CDR3 coding sequence is TGTGCCAGCAGCCCCGCGACAGGAAGAACTGAAGCTTTCTTT. It translates to CASSPATGRTEAFF.

The chain has TRBV11-2 and TRBJ1-6; 7 bases line up with TRBD1. The trim removed 5 bases at V and 3 bases at J, leaving 4 bases unmatched. Germline V gene sequence: CDR1 SGHAT, CDR2 FQNNGV. This CDR3 contains 15 residues. The CDR3 nucleotides are TGTGCCAGCAGCCCATACAGGGGCTATAATTCACCCCTCCACTTT. It is translated as CASSPYRGYNSPLHF.

V usage is TRBV10-3 and J usage is TRBJ1-6, with TRBD1 matching over 10 bases. The CDR3 has 19 amino acids. Germline V gene lookup returns CDR1 ENHRY and CDR2 SYGVKD. V shed 0 bases, J shed 10 bases, and the junction held 15 bases outside the gene matches. CDR3 region: CAISESGSVGTGAGSPLHF. DNA for the CDR3: TGTGCCATCAGTGAGTCGGGGTCAGTGGGGACAGGGGCTGGATCACCCCTCCACTTT.